The entry below gives a single TCR beta chain sequence along with its context. Its target is not known. In germline, CDR1 is SGHDT, CDR2 YYEEEE. The V end was cut by 6 bases, the J end by 1 base, with 11 bases between. The CDR3 consists of 15 residues. The record originates from a study of T cell repertoires in cytomegalovirus infection. The wider study: Public TCR beta signature analysis indicated the presence of both CMV infection and matching HLA type.

Study conclusions and caveats: Dominating the ex vivo response were HLA-C-restricted CMV-specific TCR beta clonotypes. Carriers of CMV and the relevant HLA type were discriminated by public TCR beta frequency.

TCRdb called the reads again in MiXCR, with one record for every CDR3 protein. The sample lists under 500,000 distinct CDR3 sequences; about 42% were seen once. This sequence was found in a human donor in good health (CMV status not recorded). Some clones in this sample may be carry-over from other donors' samples. Specimen: cultured PBMCs, collected from culture after CMV antigen stimulation. The V gene is TRBV5-6, the J gene TRBJ1-6; no clear D. Here the CDR3 DNA reads TGTGCCAGCAAAGAAGGGAAATCCTATAATTCACCCCTCCACTTT. Protein: CASKEGKSYNSPLHF.